This entry lists 18 T cell receptor beta chains sequenced from one sample in a study of OX40 agonist ivuxolimab in advanced cancers. Sequencing used immunoSEQ multiplex PCR; TCRdb keeps in-frame clones, though not all of them. The table records over 25,000 clones, 65% to 90% of them present only once. Material: CD4+ or CD8+ T cells sorted from blood, obtained in a trial of the OX40 agonist ivuxolimab. The receptors were gathered from an adult with an advanced solid tumor such as melanoma, head and neck, liver or kidney cancer.

The genes are TRBV7-9 and TRBJ2-7, with D perhaps assigned TRBD1 or TRBD2 (5 bases each). The CDR3 loop spans 16 amino acids. CDR1 SEHNR and CDR2 FQNEAQ come from the germline V gene (reference sequence). The V end lost 5 bases, the J end lost 2 bases, and 19 bases lay between the germline ends. CDR3 DNA: TGTGCCAGCAGCGTTACCGGGACCGGAGCAACCTACGAGCAGTACTTC. It is translated as CASSVTGTGATYEQYF.

This sequence joins TRBV27 and TRBJ2-3, with unresolved D. The CDR3 contains 15 residues. Trimming stripped 4 bases from V and 3 bases from J, with 14 bases between. The germline V gene has CDR1 MNHEY and CDR2 SMNVEV (reference sequence). The CDR3 coding sequence is TGTGCCAGCAGTTCCGGGTCCCTGACAACAGATACGCAGTATTTT. The encoded protein is CASSSGSLTTDTQYF.

J is TRBJ1-1 and V is TRBV19; no reliable D call. Germline V gene sequence: CDR1 LNHDA, CDR2 SQIVND (reference sequence). The germline V and J ends were trimmed by 1 base and 2 bases, with 5 bases remaining between them. This CDR3 region has 13 residues. CDR3 nucleotides: TGTGCCAGTAGTATAGCACCAAACACTGAAGCTTTCTTT. This codes for CASSIAPNTEAFF.

V gene TRBV5-1 combines with J gene TRBJ1-2; D is unclear. The CDR3 contains 13 residues. The germline V gene encodes CDR1 SGHRS and CDR2 YFSETQ. V lost 2 bases to trimming and J lost 3 bases, with 8 bases between them. CDR3: CASSFGSHYGYTF. CDR3 sequence (DNA): TGCGCCAGCAGCTTTGGATCCCACTATGGCTACACCTTC. Supplemented by reference TRBV5-1 and TRBJ1-2, the full variable domain reads KAGVTQTPRYLIKTRGQQVTLSCSPISGHRSVSWYQQTPGQGLQFLFEYFSETQRNKGNFPGRFSGRQFSNSRSEMNVSTLELGDSALYLCASSFGSHYGYTFGSGTRLTVV.

V usage is TRBV9 and J usage is TRBJ2-5, with TRBD2 matching over 9 bases. The CDR3 loop spans 15 amino acids. With V trimmed by 0 bases and J by 1 base, 1 base remained unmatched. Germline V lookup: CDR1 SGDLS, CDR2 YYNGEE. The CDR3, as DNA: TGTGCCAGCAGCGTAGATAGCGGGGGCCAAGAGACCCAGTACTTC. Encoded protein: CASSVDSGGQETQYF.

The chain links TRBV13 to TRBJ1-1, with D unresolved. Per germline, CDR1 PRHDT and CDR2 FYEKMQ (reference sequence). The CDR3 loop spans 12 amino acids. The V end was cut by 3 bases, the J end by 6 bases, with 8 bases between. CDR3 protein: CASSFRGSEAFF. In DNA form, the CDR3 reads TGTGCCAGCAGCTTCCGGGGATCTGAAGCTTTCTTT.

The chain uses TRBV13 and TRBJ2-1; 8 nucleotides line up with TRBD2. Germline values: CDR1 PRHDT, CDR2 FYEKMQ (reference sequence). The ends lost 3 bases at V and 4 bases at J; junction bases unmatched: 8. The CDR3 length is 16 residues. The CDR3 DNA reads TGTGCCAGCAGCTTCCGGACTAGCTCAGGGTACAATGAGCAGTTCTTC. Its translation: CASSFRTSSGYNEQFF.

The chain joins TRBV7-3 to TRBJ2-7; D unresolved. The V gene lost 5 bases and the J gene lost 2 bases, with 10 bases spanning the gap. The CDR3 is 13 amino acids. In germline, CDR1 is SGHTA, CDR2 FQGTGA. The CDR3 DNA is TGTGCCAGCAGCCCGGACGAGACCTACGAGCAGTACTTC. It translates to CASSPDETYEQYF.

This sequence joins TRBV5-6 and TRBJ2-1; D is perhaps TRBD2 (6 bases). Trimming removed 7 bases at V and 10 bases at J, with 12 bases between. CDR3 length equals 11 residues. Per the germline V gene, CDR1 is SGHDT and CDR2 is YYEEEE. The CDR3: CASRGTLEQFF. The CDR3, as DNA: TGTGCCAGCCGTGGGACTTTAGAGCAGTTCTTC.

The chain links TRBV14 to TRBJ2-5, with D perhaps being TRBD1 or TRBD2 (7 bases each). V dropped 0 bases and J dropped 5 bases, with 19 bases sitting between them. CDR3 size: 17 residues. CDR1 and CDR2 (germline): SGHDN, FVKESK. The CDR3 region has the DNA TGTGCCAGCAGCCAAGATAGGGAGCGGCAGGGGGGGGAGACCCAGTACTTC. Translated: CASSQDRERQGGETQYF.

The CDR3 bases are TGTGCCAGCAGCTTGGAAGCGGGGTCTAATTCACCCCTCCACTTT. It translates to CASSLEAGSNSPLHF. The chain combines TRBV5-6 with TRBJ1-6; D is undetermined. The V and J ends lost 0 bases and 6 bases respectively, with 10 bases between them. This CDR3 is built from 15 residues. CDR1 and CDR2 (germline): SGHDT, YYEEEE.

The table lists this clone with a count of one. V is TRBV13 and J is TRBJ2-1; D might be TRBD2 (6 bases). V was shortened by 4 bases and J by 6 bases, with 16 bases between the two germline ends. This CDR3 has 15 amino acids. Germline loops: CDR1 PRHDT, CDR2 FYEKMQ (reference sequence). The CDR3 coding sequence is TGTGCCAGCAGCTCAAGACTAGAGGTAGGCAATGAGCAGTTCTTC. The encoded protein is CASSSRLEVGNEQFF. The variable domain in full, completed from reference TRBV13 and TRBJ2-1, reads AAGVIQSPRHLIKEKRETATLKCYPIPRHDTVYWYQQGPGQDPQFLISFYEKMQSDKGSIPDRFSAQQFSDYHSELNMSSLELGDSALYFCASSSRLEVGNEQFFGPGTRLTVL.

V and J are TRBV9 and TRBJ2-7; 8 bases agree with TRBD1. Trimming cost V 0 bases and J 1 base; bases outside gene matches: 3. There are 15 residues in the CDR3. From germline, CDR1 is SGDLS and CDR2 YYNGEE. CDR3 nucleotides: TGTGCCAGCAGCGTAGGGGGACAGGCTTCCTACGAGCAGTACTTC. Translating it yields CASSVGGQASYEQYF.

The CDR3 DNA reads as TGTGCCATCAGACCACGGACAGAGTGGCACTACGAGCAGTACTTC. It yields the protein CAIRPRTEWHYEQYF. The chain is built from TRBV10-3 and TRBJ2-7, with TRBD1 as a possible D gene (6 bases). Germline CDR1 is ENHRY and CDR2 is SYGVKD. The CDR3 totals 15 residues. V lost 6 bases and J lost 3, with 18 bases in between.

The chain uses TRBV28 and TRBJ2-1; D unclear. Germline V CDR1 and CDR2: MDHEN, SYDVKM. Trimming took off 6 bases at V and 7 bases at J, with 10 bases between the two ends. CDR3 length equals 12 residues. The CDR3 loop reads CASSDGWNEQFF. Here the CDR3 DNA reads TGTGCCAGCAGCGACGGGTGGAATGAGCAGTTCTTC.

The chain joins TRBV2 to TRBJ2-3; no clear D gene. The germline V gene encodes CDR1 SNHLY and CDR2 FYNNEI. The V and J ends lost 11 bases and 3 bases respectively, with 18 bases between them. The CDR3 sequence is 14 residues long. DNA for the CDR3: TGTGCCGTAATGAGGCTACTCACTACAGATACGCAGTATTTT. Amino acids: CAVMRLLTTDTQYF.

The V and J genes are TRBV4-1 and TRBJ2-7; 10 nucleotides align to TRBD2. There are 15 residues in the CDR3. The germline gives CDR1 MGHRA, CDR2 YSYEKL. J lost 3 bases, V lost 4 bases, and 6 bases had no gene match. CDR3 nucleotide sequence: TGCGCCAGCAGCCTCTTCGGGACTAGCGTCTACGAGCAGTACTTC. Translated, it gives CASSLFGTSVYEQYF.

This sequence joins TRBV16 and TRBJ1-2; D unclear. Germline CDR1 KGHSY, CDR2 FQNENV. Trimming removed 0 bases from V and 4 bases from J, with 9 bases in between. The CDR3 consists of 14 residues. The CDR3 loop reads CASSQSTETYGYTF. CDR3 sequence (DNA): TGTGCCAGCAGCCAATCAACAGAAACCTATGGCTACACCTTC.